The 5 T cell receptor beta chains below come from one sample, sequenced in a study of blood T cell repertoires in COVID-19. The assay was immunoSEQ multiplex PCR, and TCRdb's table has in-frame clones only and misses some. The table includes a few hundred thousand clones, nearly 90% detected once. Material for sequencing was peripheral blood. These TCRs come from a middle-aged woman who had recovered from COVID-19.

This clone was seen a single time. V gene TRBV19 combines with J gene TRBJ1-1, with D tentatively TRBD1 (5 bases). CDR3 size: 14 residues. CDR1 and CDR2 (germline): LNHDA, SQIVND (reference sequence). Trimming pared 6 bases from V and 3 bases from J, leaving 14 bases between. The CDR3 region is CASREYDSYTEAFF. DNA for the CDR3: TGTGCCAGTAGGGAATACGACAGTTACACTGAAGCTTTCTTT.

V usage is TRBV14 and J usage is TRBJ1-6; 11 bases are a match to TRBD1. With 4 bases clipped from V and 9 bases from J, the junction kept 5 bases outside the gene matches. In germline, CDR1 is SGHDN, CDR2 FVKESK. The CDR3 length is 15 residues. CDR3: CASSRTGGEGSPLHF. CDR3 in DNA: TGTGCCAGCAGCCGGACAGGGGGCGAGGGTTCACCCCTCCACTTT.

The chain joins TRBV10-1 to TRBJ2-2; 14 positions match TRBD2. CDR1 and CDR2 from the germline V gene are WNHNN and SYGVQD (reference sequence). V dropped 6 bases and J dropped 4; count of bases not matched to a gene: 7. This CDR3 has 17 residues. Here the CDR3 DNA reads TGCGCCAGCAGCCCGGCCGGACTAGCGGGAGGCACCGGGGAGCTGTTTTTT. It translates to CASSPAGLAGGTGELFF.

The gene calls are TRBV2 and TRBJ1-2, with D tentatively TRBD1 (5 bases). V was trimmed by 7 bases and J by 5 bases, leaving 17 bases between them. The CDR3 is made up of 14 amino acids. CDR1 is SNHLY and CDR2 is FYNNEI in the germline V gene. CDR3 sequence (DNA): TGTGCCAGCACCCTCGAACGGGGGTTATATGGCTACACCTTC. This gives the protein CASTLERGLYGYTF.

V and J are TRBV25-1 and TRBJ2-2; D perhaps matches TRBD2 (6 bases). V was cut by 2 bases and J by 8 bases, with 6 bases left in between. CDR3 length: 12 amino acids. Germline lookup yields CDR1 MGHDK and CDR2 SYGVNS. The CDR3 here is CASSEGTGELFF. In DNA form, the CDR3 reads TGTGCCAGCAGTGAAGGGACTGGGGAGCTGTTTTTT.